One sample yielded the 10 T cell receptor beta chains listed below, sequenced in a study of shared clonotypes between healthy human individuals (dated by TCRdb to the early 2020s). Library preparation used the immunoSEQ multiplex PCR assay. Not all clones reach the TCRdb copy of this immuneACCESS table, which keeps in-frame sequences only. Checked studies attribute under half of the gap to unresolved V genes and leave the rest unexplained. The sample records around 750,000 clones, about 74% of which are singletons. Approximately 1.8% of the sample rests with the top ten. Specimen: memory CD4+ T cells sorted from blood. The cell subset or site label on this specimen signifies: CD45RA-negative fraction. The source of these receptors is a woman aged 25 to 39 in good health.

The chain links TRBV18 to TRBJ1-3; D gene ambiguous. Per the germline V gene, CDR1 is KGHSH and CDR2 is LQKENI. V shed 5 bases and J shed 10 bases, with 12 bases lying between them. There are 12 residues in the CDR3. The CDR3 nucleotides are TGTGCCAGCTCAGCGGGCCTAGAGACCATATATTTT. This encodes CASSAGLETIYF.

J is TRBJ2-1 and V is TRBV6-1; TRBD2 agrees at 11 bases. Trimming took 2 bases from V and 3 from J; bases not matched to a gene: 3. CDR1 is MNHNS, CDR2 SASEGT, per germline. CDR3 size: 16 residues. As DNA, the CDR3 is TGTGCCAGCAGTGAACTAGCGGGAGGTTTCTACAATGAGCAGTTCTTC. Its translation: CASSELAGGFYNEQFF.

Worth noting for this clone: Other DNA variants within this sample encode the same CDR3. The chain links TRBV7-2 to TRBJ1-1; D is ambiguous. The CDR3 runs 14 residues. V dropped 3 bases and J dropped 1 base, with 9 bases sitting between them. CDR1 is SGHTA, CDR2 FQGNSA, per germline. CDR3 in DNA: TGTGCCAGCAGCTTCGGTCGGGGGAACACTGAAGCTTTCTTT. Its protein product is CASSFGRGNTEAFF. Complete variable domain (other parts from reference TRBV7-2 and TRBJ1-1): GAGVSQSPSNKVTEKGKDVELRCDPISGHTALYWYRQSLGQGLEFLIYFQGNSAPDKSGLPSDRFSAERTGGSVSTLTIQRTQQEDSAVYLCASSFGRGNTEAFFGQGTRLTVV.

This rearrangement joins TRBV28 to TRBJ2-1, with 7 positions matching TRBD1. The length of the CDR3 is 15 residues. V trimming: 6 bases; J trimming: 1 base; junction bases outside the gene matches: 6. Germline values: CDR1 MDHEN, CDR2 SYDVKM. CDR3 protein: CASRGTGVSYNEQFF. The CDR3 nucleotides are TGTGCCAGCAGGGGTACAGGGGTATCCTACAATGAGCAGTTCTTC.

V is TRBV6-5 and J is TRBJ1-4; possible D gene TRBD1, 6 bases. The CDR3 extends over 14 amino acids. Germline V gene data show CDR1 as MNHEY and CDR2 as SVGAGI. Trimming removed 5 bases from V and 2 bases from J, with 9 bases in between. The CDR3 is CASSHTGTNEKLFF. The CDR3 nucleotides read TGTGCCAGCAGTCACACAGGGACTAATGAAAAACTGTTTTTT.

The table lists this clone with many counts. The genes are TRBV6-6 and TRBJ2-3, with D maybe TRBD2 (6 bases). Germline CDR1 reads MNHNY; CDR2 reads SVGAGI (reference sequence). V lost 8 bases and J lost 9, with 24 bases in between. The CDR3 is 15 amino acids. The CDR3 sequence is CASAGSSAWGETQYF. For the CDR3, the DNA is TGTGCCAGCGCGGGGTCTAGCGCTTGGGGGGAGACGCAGTATTTT.

The chain couples TRBV5-1 to TRBJ1-5, with D possibly matching TRBD1 (5 bases). V lost 2 bases to trimming and J lost 9 bases, with 18 bases between them. This CDR3 region has 15 residues. Germline V gives CDR1 SGHRS, CDR2 YFSETQ. The CDR3 DNA reads as TGCGCCAGCAGCTTCGGGACGGAGGCCTCCGGGCCCCAGCATTTT. It encodes CASSFGTEASGPQHF.

This clone was counted a single time. The same CDR3 can be traced to other DNA sequences in this sample. The CDR3, as DNA: TGCGCCAGCAGCCCCGGAGGACTAGCGGGAGGGAATGAGCAGTTCTTC. Residues: CASSPGGLAGGNEQFF. The V gene is TRBV5-1, the J gene TRBJ2-1, with 15 bases identical to TRBD2. The V gene's germline CDR1 is SGHRS and CDR2 YFSETQ. The trim removed 4 bases at V and 7 bases at J, leaving 6 bases unmatched. This CDR3 spans 16 amino acids.

Concerning this clone: Just one base apart from a much larger clone, this may be a read error. Other DNA sequences in this sample translate to the same CDR3. This chain connects TRBV28 to TRBJ2-7; 10 bases fit TRBD1. This CDR3 comprises 14 residues. Germline CDR1 reads MDHEN; CDR2 reads SYDVKM. The J segment lost 2 bases and the V segment lost 4 bases, leaving 2 bases of the junction unmatched. The DNA for the CDR3 is TGTGCCAGCAGTTCGGGACAGGGGACCTACGAGCAGTACTTC. It specifies CASSSGQGTYEQYF.

A single count supports this clone. V usage is TRBV9 and J usage is TRBJ1-3; D unclear. The V and J ends lost 4 bases and 5 bases respectively, with 7 bases between them. In germline, CDR1 is SGDLS, CDR2 YYNGEE. The CDR3 sequence is 12 residues long. The CDR3 DNA follows: TGTGCCAGCAGCCCCTCCCGAAACACCATATATTTT. Translating gives CASSPSRNTIYF.